This is a list of T cell receptor beta chains from one sample in a study of cytomegalovirus exposure and HLA in healthy donors. TCRdb's table, derived via immunoSEQ multiplex PCR, lists solely in-frame clones and lacks some. Of approximately 130,000 clones listed, 81% are singletons. The sample comprised PBMCs. These receptors came from a woman aged 40 to 55 in good health and CMV-seronegative. Each CDR3 is given with its conserved first and last residue. D genes are given only for firm matches. The listing skips clone size in some rows; elsewhere it reads once, few, many or a size class.

TRBJ1-1 NA TRBV7-9 NA CASSRFSGHLNTEAFF TGTGCCAGCAGCCGATTCTCCGGACACCTAAACACTGAAGCTTTCTTT
TRBJ2-7 TRBD1 TRBV5-4 NA CASSLDRGPYEQYF TGTGCCAGCAGCTTGGACAGGGGGCCCTACGAGCAGTACTTC
TRBJ2-1 NA TRBV7-3 NA CASSLTGGPNEQFF TGTGCCAGCAGCTTAACCGGGGGGCCAAATGAGCAGTTCTTC
TRBJ2-2 NA TRBV1 NA CTSSQRGTSGGAQVAGELFF TGCACCAGCAGCCAGAGAGGGACTAGCGGGGGGGCCCAGGTAGCCGGGGAGCTGTTTTTT
TRBJ1-2 TRBD1 TRBV7-3 NA CASSLSPGQGSGYTF TGTGCCAGCAGCTTAAGCCCGGGACAGGGAAGTGGCTACACCTTC
TRBJ2-7 TRBD1 TRBV10-2 NA CASSESKPDRGMHEQYF TGCGCCAGCAGTGAGTCGAAACCCGACAGGGGTATGCACGAGCAGTACTTC
TRBJ2-3 TRBD2 TRBV5-1 NA CASSFGASGAGDTQYF TGCGCCAGCAGCTTTGGGGCTAGCGGGGCGGGAGATACGCAGTATTTT
TRBJ2-1 NA TRBV21-1 NA CATYYNEQFF TGTGCCACCTATTACAATGAGCAGTTCTTC
TRBJ2-7 TRBD2 TRBV4-2 NA CASSLGVAGGPSYEQYF TGTGCCAGCAGCCTGGGGGTCGCGGGAGGGCCTTCCTACGAGCAGTACTTC
TRBJ2-3 TRBD1 TRBV11-3 NA CASSLRQGGATDTQYF TGTGCCAGCAGCCTCCGACAGGGGGGGGCCACAGATACGCAGTATTTT
TRBJ2-3 NA TRBV28 NA CASSLWFDRGGSTDTQYF TGTGCCAGCAGTTTATGGTTCGACAGAGGAGGGAGCACAGATACGCAGTATTTT
TRBJ2-1 NA TRBV6-6 NA CASSLDSKAYNEQFF TGTGCCAGCAGCCTAGATTCAAAGGCTTACAATGAGCAGTTCTTC
TRBJ1-1 NA TRBV7-9 NA CASSLGDLNTEAFF TGTGCCAGCAGCTTGGGGGACTTAAACACTGAAGCTTTCTTT
TRBJ2-1 NA TRBV6-5 NA CASSRVGNEQFF TGTGCCAGCAGCCGGGTCGGCAATGAGCAGTTCTTC
TRBJ1-5 NA TRBV7-2 NA CASSSTGVSNQPQHF TGTGCCAGCAGCTCGACAGGAGTTAGCAATCAGCCCCAGCATTTT
TRBJ1-1 TRBD1 TRBV29-1 NA CSVVRTGESRDTEAFF TGCAGCGTTGTTCGGACAGGGGAGAGTCGGGACACTGAAGCTTTCTTT
TRBJ1-2 NA TRBV6-5 NA CASSFRRDGYGYTF TGTGCCAGCAGTTTCCGCCGGGATGGTTATGGCTACACCTTC
TRBJ1-1 NA TRBV7-9 few CASSPGDRMNTEAFF TGTGCCAGCAGCCCAGGGGACCGCATGAACACTGAAGCTTTCTTT
TRBJ1-5 NA TRBV2 NA CASSSDPGANQPQHF TGTGCCAGCAGTTCGGACCCAGGGGCGAATCAGCCCCAGCATTTT
TRBJ1-4 NA TRBV30 NA CAWSVNRALNEKLFF TGTGCCTGGAGTGTAAACAGGGCGCTTAATGAAAAACTGTTTTTT
TRBJ1-1 NA TRBV5-1 NA CASSLFQDGTEAFF TGCGCCAGCAGCTTGTTTCAGGATGGCACTGAAGCTTTCTTT
TRBJ2-1 TRBD2 TRBV14 NA CASSQDYTGGVEQFF TGTGCCAGCAGCCAAGATTATACGGGAGGGGTTGAGCAGTTCTTC
TRBJ2-1 TRBD2 TRBV5-1 NA CASSSGGLWNEQFF TGCGCCAGCAGTTCGGGAGGCCTTTGGAATGAGCAGTTCTTC
TRBJ2-7 TRBD2 TRBV4-1 NA CASSQGPPGAGGSYEQYF TGCGCCAGCAGCCAAGGGCCCCCGGGGGCGGGGGGCTCCTACGAGCAGTACTTC
TRBJ2-3 NA TRBV19 once CASSMSRGKITDTQYF TGTGCCAGTAGTATGAGCAGGGGCAAGATCACAGATACGCAGTATTTT
TRBJ1-6 TRBD1 TRBV27 NA CASSSQGAVSSPLHF TGTGCCAGCAGTTCACAGGGGGCTGTTTCTTCACCCCTCCACTTT
TRBJ2-7 NA TRBV19 NA CASRLSQGNYEQYF TGTGCCAGTAGACTATCTCAGGGAAACTACGAGCAGTACTTC
TRBJ2-7 TRBD2 TRBV11-3 NA CASSFGRGEQYF TGTGCCAGCAGTTTCGGGAGGGGAGAGCAGTACTTC
TRBJ2-3 TRBD1 TRBV11-3 NA CASSPDRGVTDTQYF TGTGCCAGCAGTCCCGACAGGGGTGTCACAGATACGCAGTATTTT
TRBJ2-5 NA TRBV9 NA CASSVSQRHRQETQYF TGTGCCAGCAGCGTATCACAAAGACACCGCCAAGAGACCCAGTACTTC
TRBJ2-7 TRBD1 TRBV10-3 NA CAIADRAYEQYF TGTGCCATCGCCGACAGGGCCTACGAGCAGTACTTC
TRBJ2-5 TRBD1 TRBV7-3 NA CASSSQPRTGKEETQYF TGTGCCAGCAGCTCACAACCAAGGACAGGGAAAGAAGAGACCCAGTACTTC
TRBJ1-2 NA TRBV6-5 NA CASSSRVGDYGYTF TGTGCCAGCAGTTCCCGGGTAGGGGACTATGGCTACACCTTC